A single sample gave rise to the 9 T cell receptor beta chains below, sequenced in a study of blood T cell repertoires in COVID-19. Using immunoSEQ multiplex PCR, the repertoire was profiled, and TCRdb retains in-frame clones only, with some absent. Seen here are around 80,000 clones, around three quarters observed once, and the top ten hold 5% to 6%. Sequencing was carried out using peripheral blood. Every receptor here comes from a man aged 50-60 years with active or convalescent COVID-19.

This clone has just a few counts. The chain has TRBV6-1 and TRBJ2-2, with 11 bases matching TRBD2. The V gene's germline CDR1 is MNHNS and CDR2 SASEGT. The V and J ends lost 2 bases and 6 bases, in that order; junction bases with no gene match: 2. The CDR3 is 15 residues long. In DNA form, the CDR3 reads TGTGCCAGCAGTGAAAATAGCGGGGGGGCCGGGGAGCTGTTTTTT. Protein: CASSENSGGAGELFF.

The chain uses TRBV6-2 or TRBV6-3 and TRBJ1-5; maybe TRBD1 (5 bases). The germline V gene has CDR1 MNHEY and CDR2 SVGEGT. The V gene lost 2 bases and the J gene lost 1 base, with 12 bases spanning the gap. The CDR3 is made up of 16 amino acids. In nucleotides, the CDR3 is TGTGCCAGCAGTTACCCGCAGGGCTTAAGCAATCAGCCCCAGCATTTT. As protein: CASSYPQGLSNQPQHF.

V is TRBV11-2 and J is TRBJ1-1; possibly TRBD1 for D (6 bases). V lost 3 bases to trimming and J lost 8 bases, with 10 bases between them. From germline, CDR1 is SGHAT and CDR2 FQNNGV. The CDR3 is made up of 12 amino acids. CDR3 nucleotide sequence: TGTGCCAGCAGCTTTATGGGGACAGAAGCTTTCTTT. It yields the protein CASSFMGTEAFF.

The V and J genes are TRBV18 and TRBJ2-2; TRBD1 agrees at 8 bases. This CDR3 contains 15 residues. With V trimmed by 4 bases and J by 6 bases, 7 bases remained unmatched. CDR1 is KGHSH, CDR2 LQKENI, per germline. The CDR3 DNA is TGTGCCAGCTCACAGTTACAGGGGGAGTCCGGGGAGCTGTTTTTT. As protein: CASSQLQGESGELFF.

V usage is TRBV5-4 and J usage is TRBJ1-1; D gene ambiguous. Trimming removed 0 bases from V and 4 bases from J, with 13 bases in between. The CDR3 loop spans 15 amino acids. The V gene's germline CDR1 is SGHNT and CDR2 YYREEE (reference sequence). CDR3 protein: CASSLESSRFTEAFF. For the CDR3, the DNA is TGTGCCAGCAGCTTGGAATCTTCGCGCTTCACTGAAGCTTTCTTT. The full variable domain, in which reference TRBV5-4 and TRBJ1-1 provide the parts outside the CDR3, is ETGVTQSPTHLIKTRGQQVTLRCSSQSGHNTVSWYQQALGQGPQFIFQYYREEENGRGNFPPRFSGLQFPNYSSELNVNALELDDSALYLCASSLESSRFTEAFFGQGTRLTVV.

This chain links TRBV3-1 (or the pseudogene TRBV3-2) with TRBJ2-4; 9 bases are a match to TRBD1. The CDR3 runs to 17 residues. Germline CDR1 LGHDT, CDR2 YNNKEL (reference sequence). The trim removed 6 bases at V and 0 bases at J, leaving 9 bases unmatched. This CDR3 is CASSPSTGGVAKNIQYF. The CDR3 DNA reads as TGTGCCAGCAGTCCCTCGACAGGGGGGGTAGCCAAAAACATTCAGTACTTC.

The gene calls are TRBV27 and TRBJ2-7; D may be TRBD2 (5 bases). The CDR3 sequence is 11 residues long. The germline V gene encodes CDR1 MNHEY and CDR2 SMNVEV (reference sequence). Trimming cost V 6 bases and J 4 bases, with 7 bases left between them. The CDR3 protein is CASSTSYEQYF. CDR3 coding DNA: TGTGCCAGCAGCACTAGTTACGAGCAGTACTTC.

This chain connects TRBV10-3 to TRBJ2-1, with TRBD2 matching 12 bases. The CDR3 totals 16 residues. Unmatched junction bases numbered 6, after V lost 7 bases and J lost 2 bases. The germline gives CDR1 ENHRY, CDR2 SYGVKD. CDR3 residues: CAINPSGGEAYNEQFF. The CDR3 nucleotides are TGTGCCATCAACCCTAGCGGGGGGGAGGCCTACAATGAGCAGTTCTTC.

V gene TRBV12-3 or TRBV12-4 combines with J gene TRBJ2-2; D ambiguous. This CDR3 contains 10 residues. Trimming took off 10 bases at V and 6 bases at J, with 6 bases between the two ends. The CDR3 sequence: CATLSGELFF. The CDR3 DNA reads as TGTGCCACCCTGTCCGGGGAGCTGTTTTTT.